This TCR beta chain was captured in a study of blood T cell repertoires in COVID-19. In the study overall: Both acute and convalescent COVID-19 samples were obtained from the United States, Italy and Spain.

Under the authors' procedure: Amplification from reference gene primers served as the basis for estimated nucleated cell counts. Data came from immunoSEQ multiplex PCR; TCRdb stores just in-frame clones and leaves some out. V, J and clone size are taken as reported in that table, and D and trimming were inferred from the DNA itself. The sample holds just over 300,000 clones, about 87% seen once. The recovered donors of Cohort 3 showed two negative PCRs, clearance, or symptom resolution. The CDR3 sequence is 15 residues long. Germline assignment: CDR1 SGHTS and CDR2 YDEGEE. V shed 4 bases and J shed 4 bases, with 15 bases lying between them.

Source material: PBMCs or T cells enriched from blood (not recorded which). This receptor was taken from a woman younger than 30 who had recovered from COVID-19. The rearrangement uses TRBV5-8 and TRBJ2-1, with TRBD1 as a possible D gene (5 bases). In DNA, the CDR3 is TGTGCCAGCAGCCGGACGGCAGGGATATACAATGAGCAGTTCTTC. It is translated as CASSRTAGIYNEQFF.